A selection of T cell receptor beta chains follows, all from one sample in a study of blood T cell repertoires in COVID-19. Assay: immunoSEQ multiplex PCR; the TCRdb copy retains only in-frame clones and omits some. This sample carries 200,000 to 250,000 clones, roughly 89% of them seen once, and the ten largest clones take 3% to 4.5%. The sequencing sample was made of PBMCs or T cells enriched from blood (not recorded which). Receptors were obtained from a woman in her 40s with acute COVID-19. The CDR3 runs from the conserved cysteine through the conserved F or W. D genes are given only for firm matches. Clone sizes are given selectively: once, few, many, or a class where the clone is expanded.

v_call: TRBV19
clone_size: -
j_call: TRBJ2-2
d_call: -
cdr3_aa: CASSMSRANTGELFF
cdr3_nt: TGTGCCAGTAGTATGTCCCGGGCGAACACCGGGGAGCTGTTTTTT

v_call: TRBV10-3
clone_size: -
j_call: TRBJ2-4
d_call: -
cdr3_aa: CAISEVYNLAKNIQYF
cdr3_nt: TGTGCCATCAGTGAGGTGTACAATCTAGCCAAAAACATTCAGTACTTC

v_call: TRBV24-1
clone_size: few
j_call: TRBJ2-2
d_call: -
cdr3_aa: CATSDLYGGEAGELFF
cdr3_nt: TGTGCCACCAGTGATTTGTATGGAGGGGAGGCCGGGGAGCTGTTTTTT

v_call: TRBV18
clone_size: -
j_call: TRBJ1-5
d_call: TRBD1
cdr3_aa: CASSPDRGQQPQHF
cdr3_nt: TGTGCCAGCTCACCTGACAGGGGGCAACAGCCCCAGCATTTT

v_call: TRBV2
clone_size: -
j_call: TRBJ2-1
d_call: TRBD2
cdr3_aa: CASRGTSGDNEQFF
cdr3_nt: TGTGCCAGCAGGGGGACTAGCGGGGACAATGAGCAGTTCTTC

v_call: TRBV7-2
clone_size: -
j_call: TRBJ1-1
d_call: -
cdr3_aa: CASSFTPAEAFF
cdr3_nt: TGTGCCAGCAGCTTTACTCCCGCTGAAGCTTTCTTT

v_call: TRBV24-1
clone_size: -
j_call: TRBJ1-2
d_call: TRBD1
cdr3_aa: CATSDSFDREAGYTF
cdr3_nt: TGTGCCACCAGTGATTCCTTTGACAGGGAGGCTGGCTACACCTTC

v_call: TRBV29-1
clone_size: -
j_call: TRBJ1-1
d_call: -
cdr3_aa: CSVAYNTEAFF
cdr3_nt: TGCAGCGTCGCCTACAACACTGAAGCTTTCTTT

v_call: TRBV13
clone_size: -
j_call: TRBJ1-1
d_call: -
cdr3_aa: CASSSISGPQGMNTEAFF
cdr3_nt: TGTGCCAGCAGCTCCATCTCCGGGCCTCAGGGGATGAACACTGAAGCTTTCTTT

v_call: TRBV7-3
clone_size: -
j_call: TRBJ2-7
d_call: TRBD1
cdr3_aa: CASCVGTGKYEQYF
cdr3_nt: TGTGCCAGCTGCGTCGGGACAGGGAAATACGAGCAGTACTTC

v_call: TRBV18
clone_size: few
j_call: TRBJ1-1
d_call: -
cdr3_aa: CASCGSMNTEAFF
cdr3_nt: TGTGCCAGCTGCGGTTCCATGAACACTGAAGCTTTCTTT

v_call: TRBV19
clone_size: -
j_call: TRBJ1-1
d_call: -
cdr3_aa: CASRPSPGSEAFF
cdr3_nt: TGTGCCAGTAGGCCATCACCAGGATCTGAAGCTTTCTTT

v_call: TRBV18
clone_size: -
j_call: TRBJ1-3
d_call: TRBD1
cdr3_aa: CASSHGQGALGNTIYF
cdr3_nt: TGTGCCAGCTCACATGGACAGGGGGCGCTTGGAAACACCATATATTTT

v_call: TRBV29-1
clone_size: once
j_call: TRBJ1-2
d_call: TRBD1
cdr3_aa: CSAGTGVIWDYGYTF
cdr3_nt: TGCAGCGCCGGGACAGGGGTAATTTGGGACTATGGCTACACCTTC

v_call: TRBV7-9
clone_size: -
j_call: TRBJ2-2
d_call: TRBD1
cdr3_aa: CASSEPGQGDTGELFF
cdr3_nt: TGTGCCAGCAGCGAACCGGGACAGGGAGACACCGGGGAGCTGTTTTTT

v_call: TRBV9
clone_size: few
j_call: TRBJ1-5
d_call: -
cdr3_aa: CASSVVGGARDQPQHF
cdr3_nt: TGTGCCAGCAGCGTAGTTGGAGGGGCCCGAGATCAGCCCCAGCATTTT

v_call: TRBV3-1/TRBV3-2
clone_size: -
j_call: TRBJ2-6
d_call: -
cdr3_aa: CASSQAGSGANVLTF
cdr3_nt: TGTGCCAGCAGCCAAGCAGGGTCTGGGGCCAACGTCCTGACTTTC

v_call: TRBV6-6
clone_size: once
j_call: TRBJ1-2
d_call: TRBD1
cdr3_aa: CASRHTGGDGYTF
cdr3_nt: TGTGCCAGCAGACATACAGGGGGGGATGGCTACACCTTC

v_call: TRBV6-5
clone_size: -
j_call: TRBJ1-5
d_call: -
cdr3_aa: CASRQHHNQPQHF
cdr3_nt: TGTGCCAGCAGACAGCACCACAACCAGCCCCAGCATTTT

v_call: TRBV2
clone_size: -
j_call: TRBJ2-3
d_call: TRBD2
cdr3_aa: CASSEGAGDHASTDTQYF
cdr3_nt: TGTGCCAGCAGTGAAGGGGCGGGGGACCACGCCAGCACAGATACGCAGTATTTT

v_call: TRBV7-9
clone_size: -
j_call: TRBJ1-1
d_call: -
cdr3_aa: CASSQGTEAFF
cdr3_nt: TGTGCCAGTTCCCAGGGCACTGAAGCTTTCTTT

v_call: TRBV7-9
clone_size: -
j_call: TRBJ1-2
d_call: TRBD1
cdr3_aa: CASSLGDRARNGYTF
cdr3_nt: TGTGCCAGCAGCTTAGGGGACAGGGCGAGGAATGGCTACACCTTC

v_call: TRBV18
clone_size: -
j_call: TRBJ1-1
d_call: -
cdr3_aa: CASSPGDTSGGAFF
cdr3_nt: TGTGCCAGCTCACCCGGGGACACCTCAGGAGGAGCTTTCTTT

v_call: TRBV7-9
clone_size: -
j_call: TRBJ1-2
d_call: TRBD1
cdr3_aa: CASSRDRGEVYGYTF
cdr3_nt: TGTGCCAGCAGCCGTGACAGGGGTGAGGTCTATGGCTACACCTTC

v_call: TRBV2
clone_size: once
j_call: TRBJ2-1
d_call: -
cdr3_aa: CAGKTSNEQFF
cdr3_nt: TGTGCCGGCAAGACTAGCAATGAGCAGTTCTTC

v_call: TRBV7-8
clone_size: -
j_call: TRBJ1-5
d_call: -
cdr3_aa: CASSDRRFRGKLIGQPQHF
cdr3_nt: TGTGCCAGCAGCGACCGCCGTTTTCGGGGGAAGCTAATAGGTCAGCCCCAGCATTTT

v_call: TRBV5-4
clone_size: -
j_call: TRBJ1-1
d_call: TRBD1
cdr3_aa: CASSLPDRGNTEAFF
cdr3_nt: TGTGCCAGCAGCCTCCCGGACAGGGGGAACACTGAAGCTTTCTTT

v_call: TRBV19
clone_size: -
j_call: TRBJ1-3
d_call: TRBD1
cdr3_aa: CASSLRQGPGNTIYF
cdr3_nt: TGTGCCAGTAGTCTGAGACAGGGCCCTGGAAACACCATATATTTT

v_call: TRBV23-1
clone_size: -
j_call: TRBJ2-7
d_call: -
cdr3_aa: CASSQGTQAVYEQYF
cdr3_nt: TGCGCCAGCAGTCAGGGGACTCAAGCTGTATACGAGCAGTACTTC

v_call: TRBV5-1
clone_size: -
j_call: TRBJ1-6
d_call: -
cdr3_aa: CASSGSSYNSPLHF
cdr3_nt: TGCGCCAGCAGCGGGAGCTCCTATAATTCACCCCTCCACTTT

v_call: TRBV6-5
clone_size: -
j_call: TRBJ1-1
d_call: TRBD1
cdr3_aa: CASLRQGATEAFF
cdr3_nt: TGTGCCAGTCTAAGACAGGGGGCCACTGAAGCTTTCTTT

v_call: TRBV3-1/TRBV3-2
clone_size: -
j_call: TRBJ2-7
d_call: TRBD1
cdr3_aa: CASSQAGLGRGNPKEQYF
cdr3_nt: TGTGCCAGCAGCCAAGCCGGGTTGGGCAGGGGGAATCCTAAGGAGCAGTACTTC

v_call: TRBV30
clone_size: -
j_call: TRBJ1-1
d_call: -
cdr3_aa: CAWGPGGTEAFF
cdr3_nt: TGTGCCTGGGGCCCGGGGGGCACTGAAGCTTTCTTT

v_call: TRBV6-4
clone_size: -
j_call: TRBJ2-1
d_call: TRBD2
cdr3_aa: CASSGLPGSGDNNEQFF
cdr3_nt: TGTGCCAGCAGCGGCCTGCCGGGTAGCGGGGATAACAATGAGCAGTTCTTC

v_call: TRBV7-9
clone_size: -
j_call: TRBJ1-3
d_call: -
cdr3_aa: CASSLAAHPSGNTIYF
cdr3_nt: TGTGCCAGCAGCTTAGCGGCACATCCCTCTGGAAACACCATATATTTT

v_call: TRBV3-1/TRBV3-2
clone_size: once
j_call: TRBJ2-2
d_call: -
cdr3_aa: CASSQDWGGDAGELFF
cdr3_nt: TGTGCCAGCAGCCAAGATTGGGGGGGCGACGCCGGGGAGCTGTTTTTT

v_call: TRBV4-1
clone_size: -
j_call: TRBJ1-2
d_call: TRBD1
cdr3_aa: CASSHEARQGPGYTF
cdr3_nt: TGCGCCAGCAGCCACGAAGCTAGACAGGGCCCTGGCTACACCTTC

v_call: TRBV5-1
clone_size: -
j_call: TRBJ1-1
d_call: TRBD1
cdr3_aa: CASSSVQGARVNTEAFF
cdr3_nt: TGCGCCAGCAGCAGCGTTCAGGGGGCTCGGGTGAACACTGAAGCTTTCTTT

v_call: TRBV11-3
clone_size: -
j_call: TRBJ2-1
d_call: -
cdr3_aa: CASSLDRDNEQFF
cdr3_nt: TGTGCCAGCAGCTTAGATCGGGACAATGAGCAGTTCTTC

v_call: TRBV10-3
clone_size: -
j_call: TRBJ1-5
d_call: -
cdr3_aa: CAISVSSDQPQHF
cdr3_nt: TGTGCCATCAGTGTTAGTTCCGATCAGCCCCAGCATTTT

v_call: TRBV29-1
clone_size: -
j_call: TRBJ1-2
d_call: TRBD1
cdr3_aa: CSVEDPGGGYTF
cdr3_nt: TGCAGCGTTGAAGATCCAGGGGGTGGCTACACCTTC

v_call: TRBV11-1
clone_size: -
j_call: TRBJ1-2
d_call: TRBD1
cdr3_aa: CASSLAGTGQDGYTF
cdr3_nt: TGTGCCAGCAGCTTAGCCGGGACAGGGCAGGATGGCTACACCTTC

v_call: TRBV27
clone_size: -
j_call: TRBJ1-2
d_call: TRBD1
cdr3_aa: CASSWDRDYGYTF
cdr3_nt: TGTGCCAGCAGCTGGGACAGGGACTATGGCTACACCTTC

v_call: TRBV6-5
clone_size: -
j_call: TRBJ1-2
d_call: -
cdr3_aa: CASRFLSGGYTF
cdr3_nt: TGTGCCAGCAGGTTCCTGTCGGGTGGCTACACCTTC

v_call: TRBV7-2
clone_size: -
j_call: TRBJ2-3
d_call: TRBD2
cdr3_aa: CASSVRWGGSTDTQYF
cdr3_nt: TGTGCCAGCAGCGTCCGCTGGGGAGGGAGCACAGATACGCAGTATTTT

v_call: TRBV3-1/TRBV3-2
clone_size: few
j_call: TRBJ1-1
d_call: -
cdr3_aa: CASSLPSGTRLNTEAFF
cdr3_nt: TGTGCCAGCAGCCTACCCTCCGGGACACGGTTGAACACTGAAGCTTTCTTT

v_call: TRBV3-1/TRBV3-2
clone_size: -
j_call: TRBJ1-2
d_call: -
cdr3_aa: CASSQDPTGRYYGYTF
cdr3_nt: TGTGCCAGCAGCCAAGATCCCACAGGTCGCTACTATGGCTACACCTTC

v_call: TRBV2
clone_size: -
j_call: TRBJ1-1
d_call: -
cdr3_aa: CASSEIQNFFEAFF
cdr3_nt: TGTGCCAGCAGTGAAATACAGAATTTCTTTGAAGCTTTCTTT

v_call: TRBV11-2
clone_size: -
j_call: TRBJ2-7
d_call: TRBD1
cdr3_aa: CASSPRQGYYEQYF
cdr3_nt: TGTGCCAGCAGCCCGCGACAGGGGTACTACGAGCAGTACTTC

v_call: TRBV6-5
clone_size: many
j_call: TRBJ1-1
d_call: -
cdr3_aa: CASKRNTEAFF
cdr3_nt: TGTGCCAGCAAGAGAAACACTGAAGCTTTCTTT

v_call: TRBV19
clone_size: once
j_call: TRBJ1-5
d_call: -
cdr3_aa: CASSIEMAGGQPQHF
cdr3_nt: TGTGCCAGTAGTATTGAAATGGCAGGCGGGCAGCCCCAGCATTTT

v_call: TRBV4-1
clone_size: once
j_call: TRBJ1-4
d_call: TRBD1
cdr3_aa: CASSHPRDRRGEKLFF
cdr3_nt: TGCGCCAGCAGCCATCCTAGGGACAGGAGAGGTGAAAAACTGTTTTTT

v_call: TRBV5-6
clone_size: -
j_call: TRBJ1-1
d_call: TRBD1
cdr3_aa: CASSLRTGQNTEAFF
cdr3_nt: TGTGCCAGCAGCCTGCGGACAGGCCAGAACACTGAAGCTTTCTTT

v_call: TRBV7-2
clone_size: -
j_call: TRBJ1-2
d_call: -
cdr3_aa: CASSRDTHYGYTF
cdr3_nt: TGTGCCAGCAGCAGGGACACCCACTATGGCTACACCTTC

v_call: TRBV6-4
clone_size: -
j_call: TRBJ1-6
d_call: -
cdr3_aa: CASTWQAGVNSPLHF
cdr3_nt: TGTGCCAGCACCTGGCAAGCAGGGGTAAATTCACCCCTCCACTTT

v_call: TRBV9
clone_size: -
j_call: TRBJ1-2
d_call: -
cdr3_aa: CASSSKTGVLLSDGYTF
cdr3_nt: TGTGCCAGCAGCTCCAAGACAGGCGTCCTTTTGTCCGATGGCTACACCTTC

v_call: TRBV5-5
clone_size: -
j_call: TRBJ1-6
d_call: -
cdr3_aa: CASSLLSGGNFNSPLHF
cdr3_nt: TGTGCCAGCAGCTTGCTTTCAGGAGGGAATTTTAATTCACCCCTCCACTTT

v_call: TRBV7-8
clone_size: -
j_call: TRBJ1-2
d_call: -
cdr3_aa: CASSLESGRQAPNYGYTF
cdr3_nt: TGTGCCAGCAGCTTAGAGTCGGGGAGACAGGCTCCTAACTATGGCTACACCTTC

v_call: TRBV19
clone_size: -
j_call: TRBJ1-4
d_call: TRBD1
cdr3_aa: CASSLLQTTGMFF
cdr3_nt: TGTGCCAGTAGCTTACTCCAGACGACAGGGATGTTTTTT